Listed below are T cell receptor beta chains from one sample, sequenced in a study of CD8+ T cells in alopecia areata. The repertoire was sequenced with immunoSEQ multiplex PCR; TCRdb's copy has only in-frame clones and lacks some. The sample contains some 110,000 clones, roughly 69% of which appear only once. The sequencing sample was made of CD4+ T cells sorted from blood. Receptors originate from a human donor in good health. Both conserved end residues are part of each CDR3. The D gene is left open where the match is weak. The size entry is marked missing in some rows and otherwise reads once, few, many or a size class.

v_call	d_call	j_call	clone_size	cdr3_aa	cdr3_nt
TRBV29-1	TRBD2	TRBJ2-4	few	CSATGTSGVGNIQYF	TGCAGCGCCACCGGGACTAGCGGTGTCGGAAACATTCAGTACTTC
TRBV7-3	-	TRBJ2-7	-	CASSSSSGRRQYF	TGTGCCAGCAGCTCTAGTTCGGGGCGGAGACAGTACTTC
TRBV5-1	TRBD1	TRBJ1-4	few	CASRGQENEKLFF	TGCGCCAGCAGGGGACAGGAAAATGAAAAACTGTTTTTT
TRBV29-1	-	TRBJ1-1	few	CSVGQGNTEAFF	TGCAGCGTTGGGCAGGGGAACACTGAAGCTTTCTTT
TRBV5-1	TRBD1	TRBJ1-5	-	CASSPTGPNQPQHF	TGCGCCAGCAGTCCGACAGGGCCCAATCAGCCCCAGCATTTT
TRBV15	TRBD2	TRBJ2-1	-	CATSREAAGGLHNEQFF	TGTGCCACCAGCAGAGAGGCAGCGGGGGGTTTACACAATGAGCAGTTCTTC
TRBV29-1	TRBD1	TRBJ1-2	-	CSVVDRAYGYTF	TGCAGCGTTGTGGACAGGGCCTATGGCTACACCTTC
TRBV29-1	-	TRBJ2-5	-	CSVWRAQAETQYF	TGCAGCGTTTGGAGGGCCCAGGCAGAGACCCAGTACTTC
TRBV9	-	TRBJ1-2	few	CASSVDSTPMGGYTF	TGTGCCAGCAGCGTAGATAGCACACCGATGGGTGGCTACACCTTC
TRBV11-2	TRBD1	TRBJ2-4	-	CASSLDSQGQGKNIQYF	TGTGCCAGCAGCTTAGATTCCCAGGGACAGGGAAAAAACATTCAGTACTTC
TRBV5-4	TRBD1	TRBJ1-2	few	CASSPKDRGRGYTF	TGTGCCAGCAGCCCCAAAGACAGGGGTCGTGGCTACACCTTC
TRBV6-5	-	TRBJ2-7	few	CASSNSYEQYF	TGTGCCAGCAGTAATTCCTACGAGCAGTACTTC
TRBV19	-	TRBJ1-1	-	CASSIGPANTEAFF	TGTGCCAGTAGTATAGGTCCAGCGAACACTGAAGCTTTCTTT
TRBV29-1	-	TRBJ1-3	-	CSVGEGPGNTIYF	TGCAGCGTTGGTGAGGGACCTGGAAACACCATATATTTT
TRBV5-6	TRBD1	TRBJ2-7	few	CASSLWRQGPAEQYF	TGTGCCAGCAGCTTGTGGCGACAGGGGCCCGCCGAGCAGTACTTC
TRBV29-1	TRBD1	TRBJ2-2	-	CSVGWTGGGTGELFF	TGCAGCGTTGGTTGGACAGGGGGGGGCACCGGGGAGCTGTTTTTT
TRBV5-6	-	TRBJ2-3	-	CASSLKGLDTQYF	TGTGCCAGCAGCTTGAAAGGGTTAGATACGCAGTATTTT
TRBV25-1	-	TRBJ1-2	once	CASSELADGYTF	TGTGCCAGCAGTGAATTAGCAGACGGCTACACCTTC
TRBV4-1	TRBD1	TRBJ1-2	few	CASSQPRDRGRGYTF	TGCGCCAGCAGCCAACCGCGGGACAGGGGACGGGGCTACACCTTC
TRBV29-1	-	TRBJ1-2	-	CSVDRILGRGTSTNYGYTF	TGCAGCGTTGATCGTATCTTGGGCAGGGGAACATCTACTAACTATGGCTACACCTTC
TRBV9	-	TRBJ1-1	-	CASSVPPGNTEAFF	TGTGCCAGCAGCGTACCTCCAGGGAACACTGAAGCTTTCTTT
TRBV5-1	-	TRBJ1-2	-	CASSLMPPQGPSFYGYTF	TGCGCCAGCAGCTTGATGCCCCCACAGGGCCCCTCTTTCTATGGCTACACCTTC
TRBV29-1	-	TRBJ1-1	few	CSVGPGAVEAFF	TGCAGCGTTGGTCCGGGGGCTGTTGAAGCTTTCTTT
TRBV29-1	-	TRBJ1-1	-	CSPRGKPTKDEAFF	TGCAGCCCCCGAGGGAAGCCGACAAAGGATGAAGCTTTCTTT
TRBV18	-	TRBJ1-1	-	CASSVGPPGLLNTEAFF	TGTGCCAGCTCTGTAGGGCCCCCCGGACTGCTGAACACTGAAGCTTTCTTT
TRBV2	-	TRBJ2-3	-	CASRRQDTQYF	TGTGCCAGCAGGCGGCAAGATACGCAGTATTTT
TRBV4-2	-	TRBJ1-5	few	CASSLEGQGANQPQHF	TGTGCCAGCAGCCTCGAGGGGCAGGGAGCGAATCAGCCCCAGCATTTT
TRBV13	-	TRBJ2-7	-	CASSSYSSYEQYF	TGTGCCAGCAGCTCGTACAGCTCCTACGAGCAGTACTTC
TRBV29-1	TRBD2	TRBJ2-1	-	CSASVAGGEFF	TGCAGCGCCAGCGTAGCGGGGGGTGAGTTCTTC
TRBV25-1	-	TRBJ1-1	few	CASRQLGYTEAFF	TGTGCCAGCAGACAACTAGGGTACACTGAAGCTTTCTTT
TRBV29-1	-	TRBJ2-3	-	CSVEEGRADTQYF	TGCAGCGTTGAAGAAGGTCGGGCAGATACGCAGTATTTT
TRBV25-1	-	TRBJ1-2	-	CASRGRVNYGYTF	TGTGCCAGCAGAGGACGAGTTAACTATGGCTACACCTTC
TRBV19	-	TRBJ1-1	-	CASSIVRGEAFF	TGTGCCAGTAGTATTGTCCGGGGGGAAGCTTTCTTT
TRBV29-1	-	TRBJ2-5	few	CSVARGVQETQYF	TGCAGCGTTGCGCGGGGTGTACAAGAGACCCAGTACTTC
TRBV30	-	TRBJ2-5	-	CAWNQGETQYF	TGTGCCTGGAATCAGGGGGAGACCCAGTACTTC
TRBV2	-	TRBJ2-3	once	CASSNSVEDTQYF	TGTGCCAGCAGTAATAGCGTTGAAGATACGCAGTATTTT
TRBV30	-	TRBJ1-6	-	CAWSVQGVLSPLHF	TGTGCCTGGAGTGTACAGGGTGTCCTCTCACCCCTCCACTTT
TRBV19	-	TRBJ1-5	few	CASSIRGQRDQPQHF	TGTGCCAGTAGTATACGGGGGCAGAGGGACCAGCCCCAGCATTTT
TRBV5-1	-	TRBJ2-7	-	CASSKDSFYEQYF	TGCGCCAGCAGCAAGGACTCGTTCTACGAGCAGTACTTC
TRBV15	TRBD2	TRBJ2-1	-	CATSREKLASGYNEQFF	TGTGCCACCAGCAGAGAGAAGTTGGCTAGCGGATACAATGAGCAGTTCTTC
TRBV7-6	TRBD2	TRBJ2-2	-	CASIKTPTSGVGSTGELFF	TGTGCCAGCATCAAAACCCCGACTAGCGGGGTAGGTTCCACCGGGGAGCTGTTTTTT
TRBV30	TRBD1	TRBJ2-6	-	CAWSTGGSGANVLTF	TGTGCCTGGAGTACAGGGGGCTCTGGGGCCAACGTCCTGACTTTC